This TCR beta chain originates from a study of T-cell reconstitution after alpha-beta-depleted transplantation in children. Broader study findings: One year post-transplant, T-cell counts and diversity were largely derived from T cells produced anew.

The trim removed 2 bases at V and 2 bases at J, leaving 8 bases unmatched. The germline V gene encodes CDR1 DFQATT and CDR2 SNEGSKA (reference sequence). The CDR3 has 17 amino acids. Note on this clonotype: What it recognizes is unknown.

Using unique molecular identifiers, the investigators prepared the TCRbeta library. MiXCR, run by TCRdb on the PCR reads, gives a single entry per CDR3 protein. The sample includes 200,000 to 250,000 distinct CDR3 sequences, about 11% of them seen just once. This TCR was recovered from a child less than two years old with acute myeloid leukemia, due to receive a stem cell transplant. The input for sequencing was PBMCs, taken before TCRalphabeta/CD19-depleted stem cell transplant. This chain uses TRBV20-1 with TRBJ2-2, with 10 positions matching TRBD2. CDR3 amino acids: CSARTALAGSNTGELFF. In DNA, the CDR3 is TGCAGTGCTAGAACCGCACTAGCGGGATCCAACACCGGGGAGCTGTTTTTT.